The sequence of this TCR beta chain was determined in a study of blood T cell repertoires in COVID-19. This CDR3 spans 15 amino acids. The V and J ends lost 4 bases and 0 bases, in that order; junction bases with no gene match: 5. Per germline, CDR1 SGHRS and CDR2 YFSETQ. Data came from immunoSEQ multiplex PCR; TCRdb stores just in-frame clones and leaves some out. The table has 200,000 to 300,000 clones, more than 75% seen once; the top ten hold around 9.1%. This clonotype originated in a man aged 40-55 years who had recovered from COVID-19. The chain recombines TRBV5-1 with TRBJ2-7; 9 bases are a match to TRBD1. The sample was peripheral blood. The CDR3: CASSGGTGLSYEQYF. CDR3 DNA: TGCGCCAGCAGCGGCGGGACAGGGCTCTCCTACGAGCAGTACTTC.